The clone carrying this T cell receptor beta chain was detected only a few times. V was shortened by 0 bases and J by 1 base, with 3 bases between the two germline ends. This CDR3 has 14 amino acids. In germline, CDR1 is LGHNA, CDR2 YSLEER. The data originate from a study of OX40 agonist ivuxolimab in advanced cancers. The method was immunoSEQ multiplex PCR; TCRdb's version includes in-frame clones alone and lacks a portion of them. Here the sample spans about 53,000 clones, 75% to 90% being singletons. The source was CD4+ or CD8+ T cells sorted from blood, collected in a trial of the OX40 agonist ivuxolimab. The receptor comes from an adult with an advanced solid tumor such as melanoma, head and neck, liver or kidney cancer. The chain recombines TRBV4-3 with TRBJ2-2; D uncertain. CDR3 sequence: CASSQDVNTGELFF. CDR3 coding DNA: TGCGCCAGCAGCCAAGATGTGAACACCGGGGAGCTGTTTTTT.